The rows below give T cell receptor beta chains drawn from one sample of a study of T cell responses to AZD1222 COVID-19 vaccine. The table came from immunoSEQ multiplex PCR; TCRdb's copy has only in-frame clones and leaves some out. The profile shows over 120,000 clones, roughly 92% of them singletons. This specimen consisted of peripheral blood, obtained on day 0 of AZD1222 vaccination. These TCRs come from an adult in good health. Both conserved end residues are part of each CDR3. The order of the fields is clone size, D gene, V gene, J gene, CDR3 DNA, CDR3 protein. The D gene is left open where the match is weak. Where a row states a size, it is once, few, many or the class of an expanded clone; other rows omit it.

.	TRBD2	TRBV5-1	TRBJ2-5	TGCGCCAGCAGCGCTAGCGGGACTCAGGAGACCCAGTACTTC	CASSASGTQETQYF
once	.	TRBV2	TRBJ2-1	TGTGCCAGCAGTGAATACAATGAGCAGTTCTTC	CASSEYNEQFF
.	.	TRBV7-9	TRBJ2-7	TGTGCCAGCAGCCAATTAGGTCAGCTTGAAGAGCAGTACTTC	CASSQLGQLEEQYF
.	TRBD1	TRBV6-5	TRBJ1-4	TGTGCCAGCAGTACCCCGACAGGGGTAAATGAAAAACTGTTTTTT	CASSTPTGVNEKLFF
.	.	TRBV27	TRBJ1-1	TGTGCCAGCAGTTTTGGTGGGGGGCGGACTGAAGCTTTCTTT	CASSFGGGRTEAFF
.	.	TRBV5-6	TRBJ2-7	TGTGCCAGCAGCCCGGCTCGTAGCTCCTACGAGCAGTACTTC	CASSPARSSYEQYF
.	TRBD1	TRBV10-3	TRBJ1-6	TGTGCCATCAGCTACAGGGGTCCTATGGATTCACCCCTCCACTTT	CAISYRGPMDSPLHF
.	.	TRBV5-1	TRBJ1-2	TGCGCCAGCAGTGGCCAGGGCCATGGCTACACCTTC	CASSGQGHGYTF
.	TRBD1	TRBV2	TRBJ2-7	TGTGCCAGCAGCCTAGACAGGGGAAGCGAGCAGTACTTC	CASSLDRGSEQYF
.	TRBD2	TRBV5-1	TRBJ2-5	TGCGCCAGCAGCTCCCGGACACGGGGGGTGGAGACCCAGTACTTC	CASSSRTRGVETQYF
.	.	TRBV5-1	TRBJ1-1	TGCGCCAGCAGCCGCGGGGCAGGGAGGGATTTTGGGTCGATGAACACTGAAGCTTTCTTT	CASSRGAGRDFGSMNTEAFF
.	TRBD1	TRBV2	TRBJ1-4	TGTGCCGTATTCCGGGACAGGGGAACGGATGAAAAACTGTTTTTT	CAVFRDRGTDEKLFF
.	.	TRBV7-3	TRBJ1-6	TGTGCCAGCACTCTACCGGGTCTCCCCCTCCACTTT	CASTLPGLPLHF
.	TRBD1	TRBV6-5	TRBJ1-2	TGTGCCAGCAGTTCTCTAGGGACAGGCCTCCTCAGCGTTTACACCTTC	CASSSLGTGLLSVYTF
.	.	TRBV6-2/TRBV6-3	TRBJ2-5	TGTGCCAGCAGTTACTCCTGGTCCGAGACCCAGTACTTC	CASSYSWSETQYF
.	TRBD2	TRBV19	TRBJ2-7	TGTGCCAGTAGTCCGACTAGCGGGAGGGCCCAGTTGGGCGAGCAGTACTTC	CASSPTSGRAQLGEQYF
.	TRBD2	TRBV7-8	TRBJ2-5	TGTGCCAGCAGCCCCATGGGAGGGGCTAGCGGGGGTGGAGAGACCCAGTACTTC	CASSPMGGASGGGETQYF
.	.	TRBV11-2	TRBJ2-3	TGTGCCAGCAGCTTAGATTTGGTAGGCGGTAGCACAGATACGCAGTATTTT	CASSLDLVGGSTDTQYF